These 12 T cell receptor beta chains came from one sample sequenced in a study of T-cell memory formation after mild COVID-19. TCRdb re-analysed the 5' RACE reads in MiXCR, keeping a single row per CDR3 protein. The data show approximately 490,000 distinct CDR3 sequences, about 20% seen once. Sequenced sample: PBMCs or a T cell subset sorted from them (not recorded which). These receptors were collected from an adult woman who had mild COVID-19 (a few samples of this study predate the infection). Cell type and time point are not known.

The rearrangement joins TRBV20-1 to TRBJ2-6, with D perhaps matching TRBD2 (5 bases). V lost 3 bases to trimming and J lost 0 bases, with 9 bases between them. Germline CDR1 DFQATT, CDR2 SNEGSKA (reference sequence). The CDR3 consists of 15 residues. The CDR3 here is CSARELGSGANVLTF. The CDR3 DNA follows: TGCAGTGCTAGGGAACTAGGCTCTGGGGCCAACGTCCTGACTTTC.

J is TRBJ2-5 and V is TRBV3-1; 7 bases are a match to TRBD2. The CDR3 totals 15 residues. The germline gives CDR1 LGHDT, CDR2 YNNKEL (reference sequence). Unmatched junction bases numbered 7, after V lost 1 base and J lost 5 bases. In DNA form, the CDR3 reads TGTGCCAGCAGCCAAGGGGCTAGCGGTAGGGAGACCCAGTACTTC. Amino acid sequence: CASSQGASGRETQYF.

The genes are TRBV5-1 and TRBJ2-1, with 9 bases matching TRBD1. The CDR3 runs to 16 residues. V dropped 0 bases and J dropped 4; count of bases not matched to a gene: 5. Germline V gene lookup returns CDR1 SGHRS and CDR2 YFSETQ. This chain's CDR3 is CASSLGGDRVYNEQFF. In DNA, the CDR3 is TGCGCCAGCAGCTTGGGGGGGGACAGGGTTTACAATGAGCAGTTCTTC.

Worth noting for this clonotype: The conserved closing phenylalanine or tryptophan is absent in this CDR3, likely reflecting a read error. CDR3 amino acids: CASSFSGSADTQYS. CDR3 DNA: TGTGCCAGCAGCTTTAGCGGGAGCGCAGATACGCAGTATTCT. This sequence joins TRBV7-9 and TRBJ2-3; 9 bases line up with TRBD2. This CDR3 region has 14 residues. The germline V gene encodes CDR1 SEHNR and CDR2 FQNEAQ (reference sequence). With V trimmed by 3 bases and J by 4 bases, 2 bases remained unmatched.

This clonotype was counted many times. V and J are TRBV5-1 and TRBJ2-3; D remains ambiguous. The length of the CDR3 is 12 residues. Trimming shortened V by 7 bases and J by 2 bases, and 8 bases separated the two germline ends. CDR1 is SGHRS, CDR2 YFSETQ, per germline. This chain's CDR3 is CASSSTTDTQYF. Here the CDR3 DNA reads TGCGCCAGCTCGAGTACCACAGATACGCAGTATTTT. Full variable domain (rest looked up from reference TRBV5-1 and TRBJ2-3): KAGVTQTPRYLIKTRGQQVTLSCSPISGHRSVSWYQQTPGQGLQFLFEYFSETQRNKGNFPGRFSGRQFSNSRSEMNVSTLELGDSALYLCASSSTTDTQYFGPGTRLTVL.

The genes are TRBV28 and TRBJ2-7; no clear D. CDR3 length equals 12 residues. The germline CDR1 and CDR2 sequences are MDHEN and SYDVKM. CDR3 amino acids: CASGLEVGEQYF. As DNA, the CDR3 is TGTGCTTCGGGTCTTGAAGTTGGGGAGCAGTACTTC.

This clonotype was seen a few times. This chain's CDR3 is CASSPGAGKHEKLFF. The CDR3 region has the DNA TGTGCCAGCAGCCCAGGAGCAGGGAAGCATGAAAAACTGTTTTTT. The chain recombines TRBV7-9 with TRBJ1-4, with D possibly TRBD1 on 5 matching bases. Trimming stripped 5 bases from V and 6 bases from J, with 16 bases between. CDR1 is SEHNR and CDR2 is FQNEAQ in the germline V gene (reference sequence). CDR3 length: 15 amino acids.

This clonotype was seen a few times. The chain has TRBV11-2 and TRBJ1-4, with TRBD1 matching 12 bases. This CDR3 has 15 residues. Trimming took 8 bases from V and 7 from J; bases not matched to a gene: 8. Looked up from germline, CDR1 is SGHAT and CDR2 is FQNNGV. The CDR3 bases are TGTGCCAGCGGGACAGGGGGCGGATTCGCTGAAAAACTGTTTTTT. Translation: CASGTGGGFAEKLFF.

This chain links TRBV7-9 with TRBJ2-3; TRBD2 aligns across 14 bases. The CDR3 extends over 16 amino acids. Per the germline V gene, CDR1 is SEHNR and CDR2 is FQNEAQ (reference sequence). J was trimmed by 6 bases and V by 5 bases; bases with no gene match: 7. CDR3 sequence reads: CASSRTSGGSADTQYF. DNA for the CDR3: TGTGCCAGCAGCCGGACTAGCGGGGGGTCGGCGGATACGCAGTATTTT.

The table lists this clonotype with many counts. This chain joins TRBV7-6 and TRBJ1-1; the match to TRBD1 covers 12 bases. The CDR3 is made up of 17 amino acids. Looked up from germline, CDR1 is SGHVS and CDR2 is FNYEAQ. J gave up 4 bases and V 5 bases, and 11 bases lay outside the gene matches. CDR3 protein: CASSERGQGARGTEAFF. For the CDR3, the DNA is TGTGCCAGCAGCGAGCGGGGACAGGGGGCGCGGGGCACTGAAGCTTTCTTT.

This clonotype was detected a few times. This chain connects TRBV7-9 to TRBJ2-3; 7 bases fit TRBD2. There are 15 residues in the CDR3. CDR1 SEHNR and CDR2 FQNEAQ come from the germline V gene (reference sequence). V lost 5 bases to trimming and J lost 5 bases; unmatched junction nucleotides: 10. The DNA of the CDR3 is TGTGCCAGCAGCCGCGAGGGCGGGAGTATAGATACGCAGTATTTT. Its translation: CASSREGGSIDTQYF.

A few counts support this clonotype. V usage is TRBV20-1 and J usage is TRBJ1-1, with D possibly TRBD1 on 5 matching bases. Trimming stripped 0 bases from V and 2 bases from J, with 16 bases between. CDR3 length equals 16 residues. Germline CDR1 and CDR2: DFQATT and SNEGSKA (reference sequence). The CDR3 nucleotides read TGCAGTGCTAGAGATCCATCCCGACAGCTAAACACTGAAGCTTTCTTT. Translating gives CSARDPSRQLNTEAFF.